Listed here are 4 T cell receptor beta chains from one sample, sequenced in a study of T cells in narcolepsy (dated by TCRdb to about 2018). Libraries came from the immunoSEQ multiplex PCR assay. Drawn from immuneACCESS, this table holds only the in-frame rearrangements with V and J called that TCRdb kept. Clones are partly lost; checked studies trace under half to an unresolved V gene and leave the rest unexplained. Present in this sample are about 27,000 clones, approximately 85% of which were seen just once. The ten largest clones add up to approximately 1.3% of the sample. The sequenced sample consisted of CD45RA- memory CD4+ T cells from PBMCs. What this sample's cell subset or site label stands for: memory T cells sorted ex vivo from peripheral blood. The receptors come from a human donor with narcolepsy.

The genes are TRBV6-1 and TRBJ1-6, with D unclear. Trimming stripped 0 bases from V and 16 bases from J, with 13 bases between. Germline V lookup: CDR1 MNHNS, CDR2 SASEGT. The CDR3 totals 13 residues. The CDR3 region is CASSEARPSPLHF. In DNA form, the CDR3 reads TGTGCCAGCAGTGAAGCGCGGCCTAGTCCTCTCCACTTT.

This chain uses TRBV20-1 with TRBJ1-2; D gene ambiguous. Germline CDR1 is DFQATT and CDR2 is SNEGSKA (reference sequence). Trimming shortened V by 5 bases and J by 8 bases, and 12 bases separated the two germline ends. The CDR3 spans 11 residues. Here the CDR3 reads CSAPHYLGYTF. CDR3 DNA sequence: TGCAGTGCTCCACATTATTTGGGCTACACCTTC.

The gene calls are TRBV27 and TRBJ2-7; D uncertain. The CDR3 is made up of 12 amino acids. Germline loops: CDR1 MNHEY, CDR2 SMNVEV (reference sequence). V was trimmed by 3 bases and J by 6 bases, leaving 9 bases between them. The CDR3 DNA reads as TGTGCCAGCAGTTTCCTTAATTCCGAGCAGTACTTC. It translates to CASSFLNSEQYF.

This chain joins TRBV4-1 and TRBJ2-3, with D possibly TRBD2 on 5 matching bases. Trimming removed 3 bases at V and 3 bases at J, with 16 bases between. Germline values: CDR1 MGHRA, CDR2 YSYEKL. The length of the CDR3 is 16 residues. The CDR3 DNA reads as TGCGCCAGCAGCCAGAATCCAGCGGACCCGACAGATACGCAGTATTTT. Residues: CASSQNPADPTDTQYF.